These 18 T cell receptor beta chains came from one sample sequenced in a study of T-cell memory formation after mild COVID-19. TCRdb passed the 5' RACE reads through MiXCR, listing each CDR3 protein once. The sample shows roughly 370,000 distinct CDR3 sequences, 16% of them seen only once. The sample taken for sequencing was PBMCs or a T cell subset sorted from them (not recorded which). The receptor source for this set is a man aged 18 to 30 who had mild COVID-19 (a few samples of this study predate the infection). Cell type and time point are not known.

The chain is built from TRBV4-3 and TRBJ2-5; a possible D gene is TRBD2 (6 bases). With 1 base removed from V and 2 bases from J, the gap between germline ends came to 8 bases. Germline loops: CDR1 LGHNA, CDR2 YSLEER. CDR3 length: 14 amino acids. The CDR3 loop reads CASSQVGGQETQYF. CDR3 nucleotides: TGCGCCAGCAGCCAAGTGGGAGGTCAAGAGACCCAGTACTTC.

There are a few counts of this clonotype. The chain links TRBV5-1 to TRBJ2-3; 8 nucleotides match TRBD2. The CDR3 has 15 residues. Germline assignment: CDR1 SGHRS and CDR2 YFSETQ. V dropped 5 bases and J dropped 4; count of bases not matched to a gene: 9. CDR3 DNA: TGCGCCAGCAGACCTCCGGGACTAGTGTCAGATACGCAGTATTTT. The encoded protein is CASRPPGLVSDTQYF.

Only one count was recorded for this clonotype. This sequence joins TRBV3-1 and TRBJ1-1; 7 bases align to TRBD1. V gave up 11 bases and J gave up 1 base; unmatched junction bases: 7. The CDR3 is 13 amino acids. Germline V gene sequence: CDR1 LGHDT, CDR2 YNNKEL (reference sequence). The CDR3 loop is CACNNRGNTEAFF. CDR3 in DNA: TGTGCCTGTAACAACAGGGGGAACACTGAAGCTTTCTTT.

This clonotype has just a few counts. The chain combines TRBV4-2 with TRBJ2-5, with TRBD1 as a possible D gene (6 bases). The germline gives CDR1 LGHNA, CDR2 YNFKEQ. V was cut by 4 bases and J by 5 bases, with 17 bases left in between. There are 15 residues in the CDR3. The CDR3 region is CASSLTTGSGETQYF. The CDR3 DNA follows: TGTGCCAGCAGCCTCACTACAGGGAGTGGCGAGACCCAGTACTTC.

The chain carries TRBV9 and TRBJ1-1, with 8 bases identical to TRBD1. Per germline, CDR1 SGDLS and CDR2 YYNGEE. The V gene end was trimmed by 3 bases and the J gene end by 1 base; junction bases not matched to a gene: 5. The CDR3 loop spans 15 amino acids. The CDR3 bases are TGTGCCAGCAGCGCCGGGGACAGGAGGAACACTGAAGCTTTCTTT. Encoded protein: CASSAGDRRNTEAFF. The complete variable domain, with remaining parts taken from reference TRBV9 and TRBJ1-1, reads DSGVTQTPKHLITATGQRVTLRCSPRSGDLSVYWYQQSLDQGLQFLIQYYNGEERAKGNILERFSAQQFPDLHSELNLSSLELGDSALYFCASSAGDRRNTEAFFGQGTRLTVV.

The chain couples TRBV7-9 to TRBJ2-7; TRBD2 is a possible D gene (6 bases). The CDR3 is 15 residues long. Germline CDR1 and CDR2: SEHNR and FQNEAQ (reference sequence). V dropped 5 bases and J dropped 1 base, with 15 bases sitting between them. CDR3: CASSGGTEKSYEQYV. Written as DNA, the CDR3 is TGTGCCAGCAGCGGCGGGACGGAGAAATCCTACGAGCAGTACGTC.

This clonotype turned up a few times. The gene calls are TRBV11-1 and TRBJ1-4; unclear D gene. Looked up from germline, CDR1 is SGHAT and CDR2 is FQDESV (reference sequence). The germline V and J ends were trimmed by 3 bases and 4 bases, with 15 bases remaining between them. CDR3 length equals 16 residues. CDR3 sequence reads: CASSFNGPEVNEKLFF. CDR3 nucleotides: TGTGCCAGCAGCTTCAATGGGCCAGAAGTTAATGAAAAACTGTTTTTT.

The chain has TRBV7-2 and TRBJ2-2; D not certain. Deletions cut 1 base from V and 4 bases from J, with 7 bases between. The germline CDR1 and CDR2 sequences are SGHTA and FQGNSA. The CDR3 contains 14 residues. CDR3 bases: TGTGCCAGCAGCTTAGAGGCCAGCACCGGGGAGCTGTTTTTT. It specifies CASSLEASTGELFF.

In its sample, this clonotype was seen a few times. The rearrangement joins TRBV5-1 to TRBJ1-1, with a tentative D call TRBD1 (5 bases). The length of the CDR3 is 17 residues. The V and J ends lost 0 bases and 0 bases respectively, with 15 bases between them. Looked up from germline, CDR1 is SGHRS and CDR2 is YFSETQ. CDR3 in amino acids: CASSLERKQELNTEAFF. DNA for the CDR3: TGCGCCAGCAGCTTGGAGAGAAAACAGGAGTTGAACACTGAAGCTTTCTTT.

This chain uses TRBV24-1 with TRBJ2-3; D gene unclear. Trimming removed 0 bases from V and 6 bases from J, with 6 bases in between. Germline lookup yields CDR1 KGHDR and CDR2 SFDVKD. The CDR3 loop spans 13 amino acids. The CDR3 DNA sequence: TGTGCCACCAGTGATTTGCACAGTGATACGCAGTATTTT. Residues: CATSDLHSDTQYF.

Ten or more counts support this clonotype. The chain combines TRBV5-4 with TRBJ1-2; 7 bases fit TRBD1. CDR3 length equals 15 residues. V dropped 4 bases and J dropped 7; count of bases not matched to a gene: 13. Germline V gene data show CDR1 as SGHNT and CDR2 as YYREEE (reference sequence). The CDR3 nucleotides are TGTGCCAGCAGCCCGGACCAAGGGGGCGCGGGTGGCTACACCTTC. As protein: CASSPDQGGAGGYTF.

The genes are TRBV2 and TRBJ2-1, with a weak D call TRBD1 (5 bases). The CDR3 extends over 15 amino acids. Trimming cost V 4 bases and J 4 bases, with 14 bases left between them. CDR1 SNHLY and CDR2 FYNNEI come from the germline V gene. CDR3 amino acids: CASSGLGLEYNEQFF. CDR3 coding DNA: TGTGCCAGCAGTGGATTGGGGCTAGAGTACAATGAGCAGTTCTTC.

This clonotype was seen only a few times. The chain links TRBV11-2 to TRBJ2-6; unclear D gene. CDR1 and CDR2 from the germline V gene are SGHAT and FQNNGV. The length of the CDR3 is 17 residues. The germline V and J ends were trimmed by 5 bases and 0 bases, with 14 bases remaining between them. The CDR3 sequence: CASSPIPKVSGANVLTF. In DNA form, the CDR3 reads TGTGCCAGCAGCCCAATCCCTAAAGTCTCTGGGGCCAACGTCCTGACTTTC.

V gene TRBV29-1 combines with J gene TRBJ2-2, with D tentatively TRBD1 (7 bases). CDR1 SQVTM and CDR2 ANQGSEA come from the germline V gene. The CDR3 sequence is 14 residues long. Trimming cost V 4 bases and J 8 bases, with 17 bases left between them. CDR3 coding DNA: TGCAGCGTTGCGGAACAGGGGAGGTGGGGGGAGCTGTTTTTT. It encodes CSVAEQGRWGELFF.

The chain recombines TRBV7-8 with TRBJ2-3; TRBD2 aligns across 8 bases. This CDR3 is built from 15 residues. Trimming at V came to 0 bases and at J to 2 bases, leaving 1 base not matched to a gene. Germline CDR1 is SGHVS and CDR2 is FQNEAQ. The CDR3 bases are TGTGCCAGCAGCTTAGCGCGGGGGGCCACAGATACGCAGTATTTT. Residues: CASSLARGATDTQYF.

V is TRBV7-9 and J is TRBJ2-1; the D gene could be TRBD1 or TRBD2 (5 bases each). CDR3 length: 14 residues. In germline, CDR1 is SEHNR, CDR2 FQNEAQ (reference sequence). V was cut by 8 bases and J by 5 bases, with 16 bases left in between. The CDR3 is CASGDRDANNEQFF. CDR3 DNA sequence: TGTGCCAGCGGTGACCGGGACGCCAACAATGAGCAGTTCTTC.

The rearrangement links TRBV28 to TRBJ2-7, with D tentatively TRBD1 (6 bases). V was shortened by 2 bases and J by 5 bases, with 13 bases between the two germline ends. In germline, CDR1 is MDHEN, CDR2 SYDVKM. The length of the CDR3 is 14 residues. CDR3: CASSLGQGKHEQYV. For the CDR3, the DNA is TGTGCCAGCAGTTTAGGGCAGGGGAAACACGAGCAGTACGTC.

This clonotype was seen at least ten times. V is TRBV11-2 and J is TRBJ1-2, with a tentative D call TRBD1 (6 bases). Germline assignment: CDR1 SGHAT and CDR2 FQNNGV. CDR3 length equals 16 residues. Trimming removed 6 bases at V and 0 bases at J, with 17 bases between. The CDR3 coding sequence is TGTGCCAGCAGAACCCTAACAGGGCGGACTAACTATGGCTACACCTTC. Translating gives CASRTLTGRTNYGYTF.